This TCR beta chain comes out of a study of T-cell memory formation after mild COVID-19. Using its own MiXCR run on the 5' RACE reads, TCRdb lists one record per CDR3 protein. The sample records about 310,000 distinct CDR3 sequences, around 15% being singletons. CDR3 length equals 16 residues. The germline V and J ends were trimmed by 5 bases and 3 bases, with 17 bases remaining between them. The receptor was isolated from a man aged 18 to 30 who had mild COVID-19 (a few samples of this study predate the infection). Cell type and time point are not known. The sample comprised PBMCs or a T cell subset sorted from them (not recorded which). The chain links TRBV12-3 or TRBV12-4 to TRBJ2-4; the D call may be TRBD1 or TRBD2 (7 bases each). CDR3 DNA: TGTGCCAGCAGTCCGCCCAGGGGGGGGGACAAAAACATTCAGTACTTC. It translates to CASSPPRGGDKNIQYF.